This entry lists 11 T cell receptor beta chains sequenced from one sample in a study of T cells after yellow fever vaccination. Via MiXCR, TCRdb re-called the 5' RACE reads, giving one row per CDR3 protein. The repertoire includes 400,000 or so distinct CDR3 sequences, approximately 19% of them detected once, and over 15% sits in the top ten. The source was PBMCs, collected before the yellow fever booster vaccination. These receptors all stem from a young man who received the YFV17D yellow fever vaccine.

The DNA of the CDR3 is TGTGCCAGCAGCCCGGACAGCACGAACACTGAAGCTTTCTTT. Its translation is CASSPDSTNTEAFF. V is TRBV14 and J is TRBJ1-1; D is perhaps TRBD1 (6 bases). V was pared by 4 bases and J by 1 base, with 10 bases between. Germline CDR1 is SGHDN and CDR2 is FVKESK. CDR3 length: 14 amino acids.

V and J are TRBV5-1 and TRBJ2-1; tentatively, D is TRBD1 (6 bases). Per the germline V gene, CDR1 is SGHRS and CDR2 is YFSETQ. Trimming removed 4 bases at V and 4 bases at J, with 12 bases between. There are 14 residues in the CDR3. CDR3 DNA sequence: TGCGCCAGCAGCCCCGGACAGCCGTACAATGAGCAGTTCTTC. It encodes CASSPGQPYNEQFF.

The chain joins TRBV4-1 to TRBJ1-2, with 8 nucleotides matching TRBD1. The ends lost 6 bases at V and 5 bases at J; junction bases unmatched: 23. Per germline, CDR1 MGHRA and CDR2 YSYEKL. The CDR3 extends over 19 amino acids. The CDR3: CASSRAESGTGARWYGYTF. CDR3 DNA: TGCGCCAGCAGTCGAGCGGAATCCGGGACAGGAGCTCGTTGGTATGGCTACACCTTC.

The V gene is TRBV10-3, the J gene TRBJ1-2, with D unclear. The CDR3 runs 15 residues. V dropped 5 bases and J dropped 0 bases, with 13 bases sitting between them. Germline V lookup: CDR1 ENHRY, CDR2 SYGVKD. CDR3 amino acids: CAISRQTGANYGYTF. Written as DNA, the CDR3 is TGTGCCATCAGTCGACAAACGGGAGCTAACTATGGCTACACCTTC.

This clonotype has a handful of counts. This chain joins TRBV27 and TRBJ1-2, with D possibly being TRBD1 (6 bases). V was cut by 0 bases and J by 7 bases, with 9 bases left in between. The CDR3 contains 13 residues. Germline CDR1 reads MNHEY; CDR2 reads SMNVEV (reference sequence). CDR3 protein: CASSLSGGLGYTF. The CDR3 coding sequence is TGTGCCAGCAGTTTATCCGGGGGGCTTGGCTACACCTTC.

This clonotype was recorded a few times. The V gene is TRBV5-1, the J gene TRBJ2-4; 10 bases agree with TRBD1. Unmatched junction bases numbered 7, after V lost 4 bases and J lost 9 bases. Germline V gene sequence: CDR1 SGHRS, CDR2 YFSETQ. The CDR3 covers 14 residues. The CDR3 DNA sequence: TGCGCCAGCAGCCTCATGGGACAGGGGCGCATTCAGTACTTC. Amino acid sequence: CASSLMGQGRIQYF.

This clonotype was seen a few times. The chain couples TRBV5-1 to TRBJ2-3; D may be TRBD2 (7 bases). There are 15 residues in the CDR3. Between the trimmed V and J ends, which lost 0 bases and 2 bases, there was a span of 10 bases. Germline V lookup: CDR1 SGHRS, CDR2 YFSETQ. This CDR3 reads CASSLEGGVTDTQYF. DNA of the CDR3: TGCGCCAGCAGCTTGGAAGGGGGGGTCACAGATACGCAGTATTTT. Filled out from reference TRBV5-1 and TRBJ2-3, the complete variable domain reads KAGVTQTPRYLIKTRGQQVTLSCSPISGHRSVSWYQQTPGQGLQFLFEYFSETQRNKGNFPGRFSGRQFSNSRSEMNVSTLELGDSALYLCASSLEGGVTDTQYFGPGTRLTVL.

V usage is TRBV29-1 and J usage is TRBJ2-3, with 10 bases that match TRBD2. V lost 0 bases to trimming and J lost 4 bases; unmatched junction nucleotides: 7. Germline V gene lookup returns CDR1 SQVTM and CDR2 ANQGSEA. The CDR3 spans 16 residues. The CDR3 DNA reads TGCAGCGTTGAAGACTGGAGCGGGGGGGCCTCAGATACGCAGTATTTT. Its translation is CSVEDWSGGASDTQYF.

The CDR3 coding sequence is TGCGCCAGCAGCGCGGGGGAAGCGACGGATACGCAGTATTTT. Translating gives CASSAGEATDTQYF. The rearrangement uses TRBV5-1 and TRBJ2-3; 7 nucleotides align to TRBD2. The V segment lost 4 bases and the J segment 6 bases; nucleotides outside the gene matches: 8. Per germline, CDR1 SGHRS and CDR2 YFSETQ. The CDR3 consists of 14 residues.

The CDR3 spells CASSPREVSSGNTIYF. The CDR3, as DNA: TGTGCCAGCAGCCCCCGTGAGGTTTCCTCTGGAAACACCATATATTTT. The chain uses TRBV7-8 and TRBJ1-3; D ambiguous. The V end lost 5 bases, the J end lost 0 bases, and 14 bases lay between the germline ends. The CDR3 is 16 residues long. In germline, CDR1 is SGHVS, CDR2 FQNEAQ.

This clonotype was recorded only once. V usage is TRBV18 and J usage is TRBJ1-1; possible D gene TRBD1, 5 bases. The CDR3 runs to 14 residues. Germline CDR1 KGHSH, CDR2 LQKENI. V lost 4 bases to trimming and J lost 8 bases, with 17 bases between them. CDR3 in amino acids: CASSLRDPREEAFF. The CDR3 bases are TGTGCCAGCTCACTACGGGACCCTCGGGAGGAAGCTTTCTTT.